The entry below describes one T cell receptor beta chain. The antigen is undetermined. This specimen belongs to a study of T-cell memory formation after mild COVID-19. Points from the study as a whole: Clones contracting across day 15 to 85 had a balanced CD4/CD8 profile; later expanding clones leaned CD4+. The CD4+ clones that contracted clustered mainly within CM and EM, and the CD8+ clones concentrated in EMRA. The study detected some responding clones in pre-infection memory, suggesting cross-reactive memory joined.

The CDR3 loop spans 14 amino acids. Germline values: CDR1 SSHAT, CDR2 FNYEAQ (reference sequence). Using its own MiXCR run on the 5' RACE reads, TCRdb lists one record per CDR3 protein. The table includes roughly 310,000 distinct CDR3 sequences, more than 15% detected once. The sequence was obtained from a man in his late teens or twenties who had mild COVID-19 (a few samples of this study predate the infection). Cell type and time point are not known. V is TRBV7-7 and J is TRBJ2-2, with 7 bases matching TRBD2. The sequenced sample consisted of PBMCs or a T cell subset sorted from them (not recorded which). The CDR3 nucleotides read TGTGCTAGCCGACTAGCAGCGAACACCGGGGAGCTGTTTTTT. It translates to CASRLAANTGELFF.